Here is one T cell receptor beta chain with its context. This sample was taken from a study of shared clonotypes between healthy human individuals. The protocol was immunoSEQ multiplex PCR, while the TCRdb copy is restricted to in-frame clones and leaves out a portion. Of some 660,000 clones in the sample, about three quarters were seen once. V lost 6 bases and J lost 6, with 18 bases in between. The CDR3 has 14 amino acids. CDR1 is MNHEY, CDR2 SMNVEV, per germline (reference sequence). V gene TRBV27 combines with J gene TRBJ2-7, with TRBD2 as a possible D gene (5 bases). What was sequenced was memory CD4+ T cells sorted from blood. The subset denotes: CD45RA-negative fraction. The sequence was obtained from a woman under 40 in good health. CDR3 nucleotide sequence: TGTGCCAGCAGCCCCGCCGAGGGAGTAGGCGAGCAGTACTTC. Translating gives CASSPAEGVGEQYF.